This TCR beta chain was recovered during a study of CD8 T cells in Susac syndrome. CDR1 is GTSNPN and CDR2 is SVGIG in the germline V gene (reference sequence). This CDR3 has 16 residues. With 2 bases clipped from V and 4 bases from J, the junction kept 9 bases outside the gene matches. Reverse transcription of roughly 0.5 to 1 ug RNA was carried out with random hexamers. TCRdb reprocessed the immunoSEQ multiplex PCR reads via MiXCR and lists one record per CDR3 protein. This table has roughly 150,000 distinct CDR3 sequences, 85% to 95% appearing once. The sequence came from a human donor with Susac syndrome. The specimen was CD4+ T cells from PBMCs. The rearrangement joins TRBV30 to TRBJ1-2; TRBD1 matches at 11 bases. CDR3 nucleotides: TGTGCCTGGAGTCCGGACAGGGGGCGCCCCCTCTATGGCTACACCTTC. Translation gives CAWSPDRGRPLYGYTF.